The 30 T cell receptor beta chains listed next were all sequenced from one sample in a study of response to subunit inactivated influenza vaccine. TCRdb independently ran MiXCR on the RT-PCR reads; one entry per CDR3 protein. The sample consists of about 540,000 distinct CDR3 sequences, approximately 20% of them appearing once. The sample was also reused in another study, on T cells expressing NK-cell markers. That report notes: What made the TCR beta cDNA was 5'RACE template switching with UMIs.

The sample was CD4+ T cells sorted from PBMCs, taken about 13 days after vaccination. These receptors all stem from a man aged 50 or older who received an inactivated influenza vaccine.

The gene calls are TRBV28 and TRBJ2-1; no reliable D call. Germline V gene sequence: CDR1 MDHEN, CDR2 SYDVKM. The CDR3 runs to 12 residues. V was shortened by 2 bases and J by 9 bases, with 8 bases between the two germline ends. CDR3 sequence: CASSLEDGEQFF. The CDR3, as DNA: TGTGCCAGCAGTTTAGAGGATGGTGAGCAGTTCTTC.

The chain uses TRBV7-6 and TRBJ2-5; D assignment may be TRBD1 or TRBD2 (5 bases each). V lost 8 bases to trimming and J lost 7 bases, with 26 bases between them. This CDR3 spans 16 amino acids. Germline V gene lookup returns CDR1 SGHVS and CDR2 FNYEAQ. Here the CDR3 DNA reads TGTGCCAGCGGGGCAGGGACCTTTATTCAAGAAGGGACCCAGTACTTC. Its translation: CASGAGTFIQEGTQYF.

J is TRBJ2-7 and V is TRBV5-1, with TRBD1 identical over 7 bases. V lost 4 bases to trimming and J lost 1 base; unmatched junction nucleotides: 5. Germline V gene lookup returns CDR1 SGHRS and CDR2 YFSETQ. The CDR3 totals 14 residues. CDR3 sequence (DNA): TGCGCCAGCAGCGGACCGGGACAGTCCTACGAGCAGTACTTC. It is translated as CASSGPGQSYEQYF.

This sequence joins TRBV3-1 and TRBJ2-5, with a tentative D call TRBD1 (6 bases). The V and J ends lost 1 base and 3 bases respectively, with 12 bases between them. CDR3 length: 15 amino acids. Germline CDR1 reads LGHDT; CDR2 reads YNNKEL (reference sequence). The CDR3 coding sequence is TGTGCCAGCAGCCAAGTGAGGACAGTTAAAGAGACCCAGTACTTC. The encoded protein is CASSQVRTVKETQYF.

This clonotype appeared once. The gene calls are TRBV24-1 and TRBJ1-1; D uncertain. The V end was cut by 4 bases, the J end by 3 bases, with 8 bases between. The CDR3 runs 13 residues. The germline CDR1 and CDR2 sequences are KGHDR and SFDVKD. CDR3 coding DNA: TGTGCCACCAGTGACCCGGACTACACTGAAGCTTTCTTT. It specifies CATSDPDYTEAFF.

This clonotype showed up many times. CDR3 sequence (DNA): TGTGCCAGCAGGTATCCTCTAGCGGGCCCCTACGAGCAGTACTTC. The encoded protein is CASRYPLAGPYEQYF. The gene calls are TRBV3-1 and TRBJ2-7; 8 nucleotides agree with TRBD2. This CDR3 is 15 amino acids long. V lost 6 bases to trimming and J lost 2 bases; unmatched junction nucleotides: 9. CDR1 and CDR2 from the germline V gene are LGHDT and YNNKEL (reference sequence).

This clonotype was counted only a few times. The rearrangement links TRBV20-1 to TRBJ2-1; D tentatively fits TRBD1 or TRBD2 (7 bases each). Germline assignment: CDR1 DFQATT and CDR2 SNEGSKA (reference sequence). The CDR3 contains 15 residues. The V and J ends lost 4 bases and 4 bases respectively, with 17 bases between them. For the CDR3, the DNA is TGCAGTGCTATGGGGGGGACAGCGGATTACAATGAGCAGTTCTTC. Residues: CSAMGGTADYNEQFF.

This clonotype was seen only a few times. At one end, the junction sequence differs from germline, possibly due to a read error. This chain links TRBV11-2 with TRBJ1-2; D not certain. This CDR3 contains 13 residues. Per the germline V gene, CDR1 is SGHAT and CDR2 is FQNNGV. DNA of the CDR3: TGTGCCAGCAGCTTAGGACGAGGCCGGCGGGTACCCTTC. Translated, it gives CASSLGRGRRVPF. Full variable domain (remainder filled in from reference TRBV11-2 and TRBJ1-2): EAGVAQSPRYKIIEKRQSVAFWCNPISGHATLYWYQQILGQGPKLLIQFQNNGVVDDSQLPKDRFSAERLKGVDSTLKIQPAKLEDSAVYLCASSLGRGRRVPFGSGTRLTVV.

The chain has TRBV29-1 and TRBJ2-5, with no clear D. In germline, CDR1 is SQVTM, CDR2 ANQGSEA. This CDR3 is built from 10 residues. Trimming removed 6 bases at V and 3 bases at J, with 5 bases between. CDR3 amino acids: CSVDEETQYF. The CDR3 bases are TGCAGCGTGGATGAAGAGACCCAGTACTTC.

The chain uses TRBV5-1 and TRBJ2-1; 8 bases are a match to TRBD2. This CDR3 has 15 amino acids. Germline V gene lookup returns CDR1 SGHRS and CDR2 YFSETQ. J gave up 2 bases and V 4 bases, and 5 bases lay outside the gene matches. Written as DNA, the CDR3 is TGCGCCAGCAGCCTTAGCGGGGCAGCCTACAATGAGCAGTTCTTC. This translates into CASSLSGAAYNEQFF.

The chain employs TRBV20-1 and TRBJ2-1; 12 bases are a match to TRBD2. This CDR3 has 16 residues. Germline lookup yields CDR1 DFQATT and CDR2 SNEGSKA (reference sequence). The V and J ends lost 7 bases and 0 bases, in that order; junction bases with no gene match: 7. The CDR3 sequence is CSVPGLAGSSYNEQFF. DNA of the CDR3: TGCAGTGTTCCCGGACTAGCGGGGTCCTCCTACAATGAGCAGTTCTTC.

This clonotype was counted a few times. For the CDR3, the DNA is TGTGCCAGCAGTTCTTGGACGGAGAATGAAAAACTGTTTTTT. Residues: CASSSWTENEKLFF. The chain has TRBV12-3 or TRBV12-4 and TRBJ1-4; D is ambiguous. The CDR3 has 14 residues. V was cut by 4 bases and J by 5 bases, with 11 bases left in between.

The chain employs TRBV4-2 and TRBJ2-2, with 12 positions matching TRBD2. CDR1 and CDR2 (germline): LGHNA, YNFKEQ. Unmatched junction bases numbered 8, after V lost 3 bases and J lost 6 bases. The CDR3 consists of 17 residues. The CDR3 spells CASSQASGRASAGELFF. In DNA form, the CDR3 reads TGTGCCAGCAGCCAGGCTAGCGGGAGGGCCTCCGCCGGGGAGCTGTTTTTT.

The genes are TRBV7-2 and TRBJ2-3, with D perhaps being TRBD1 or TRBD2 (6 bases each). Trimming removed 6 bases from V and 2 bases from J, with 18 bases in between. CDR3 length equals 16 residues. Germline loops: CDR1 SGHTA, CDR2 FQGNSA. The CDR3 loop is CASSIQGGTHTDTQYF. DNA of the CDR3: TGTGCCAGCAGTATACAGGGCGGGACACACACAGATACGCAGTATTTT.

The chain recombines TRBV5-5 with TRBJ2-1, with no clear D. The ends were cut back, 1 base at V and 5 bases at J, with 7 bases in the middle. This CDR3 region has 13 residues. Germline values: CDR1 SGHKS, CDR2 YYEKEE (reference sequence). The CDR3 spells CASSLPRNNEQFF. For the CDR3, the DNA is TGTGCCAGCAGCTTGCCCAGGAACAATGAGCAGTTCTTC.

This clonotype was detected only a few times. This sequence joins TRBV3-1 and TRBJ1-5, with no clear D. This CDR3 has 13 residues. Trimming took 4 bases from V and 7 from J, leaving 11 bases between them. Germline V gene sequence: CDR1 LGHDT, CDR2 YNNKEL (reference sequence). The CDR3 loop is CASSPDVKQPQHF. The CDR3 nucleotides read TGTGCCAGCAGCCCGGATGTGAAACAGCCCCAGCATTTT.

At least ten counts were recorded for this clonotype. At one boundary the junction diverges from the germline segment, which might be a read error. This chain connects TRBV3-1 to TRBJ2-2; 9 nucleotides agree with TRBD2. The CDR3 spans 15 residues. Looked up from germline, CDR1 is LGHDT and CDR2 is YNNKEL (reference sequence). CDR3 sequence: CASRQAGGNTGELFF. The CDR3 bases are TGTGCCAGCAGGCAAGCGGGAGGGAACACCGGGGAGCTGTTTTTT.

This clonotype showed up many times. The V gene is TRBV29-1, the J gene TRBJ2-7; 15 bases are shared with TRBD2. Trimming took 6 bases from V and 6 from J; bases not matched to a gene: 6. This CDR3 comprises 14 residues. The germline V gene has CDR1 SQVTM and CDR2 ANQGSEA. CDR3 sequence (DNA): TGCAGCGTAGGACTAGCGGGAGGGCTGAGCGAGCAGTACTTC. It encodes CSVGLAGGLSEQYF.

The chain employs TRBV7-2 and TRBJ2-7; D perhaps matches TRBD2 (5 bases). Germline CDR1 and CDR2: SGHTA and FQGNSA. Trimming pared 2 bases from V and 6 bases from J, leaving 14 bases between. The CDR3 runs to 14 residues. The CDR3 here is CASSLNVGGLEQYF. CDR3 coding DNA: TGTGCCAGCAGCTTAAACGTAGGAGGACTCGAGCAGTACTTC.

The table lists this clonotype with a few counts. This chain links TRBV7-2 with TRBJ1-1; 7 nucleotides line up with TRBD1. Germline V gene lookup returns CDR1 SGHTA and CDR2 FQGNSA. The ends lost 6 bases at V and 0 bases at J; junction bases unmatched: 10. This CDR3 has 16 amino acids. CDR3 sequence reads: CASSPLGDSVNTEAFF. The CDR3 DNA is TGTGCCAGCAGTCCCCTTGGGGACAGCGTGAACACTGAAGCTTTCTTT.

The J gene is TRBJ1-1, the V gene TRBV14; TRBD1 is a possible D gene (6 bases). Germline V CDR1 and CDR2: SGHDN, FVKESK. This CDR3 has 15 residues. Trimming pared 4 bases from V and 5 bases from J, leaving 17 bases between. The CDR3 nucleotides are TGTGCCAGCAGCCGGGTCCCGGGGGCGCGAACTGAAGCTTTCTTT. It encodes CASSRVPGARTEAFF.

The chain recombines TRBV10-3 with TRBJ2-7; D possibly uses TRBD1 or TRBD2 (5 bases each). V gave up 6 bases and J gave up 4 bases, with 7 bases separating them. CDR3 length equals 11 residues. The V gene's germline CDR1 is ENHRY and CDR2 SYGVKD. CDR3 in amino acids: CAISEGYEQYF. The CDR3 DNA sequence: TGTGCCATCAGCGAGGGGTACGAGCAGTACTTC.

A single count supports this clonotype. Sequence at one end of the junction differs from germline and may be a read error. The rearrangement joins TRBV7-7 to TRBJ1-4; 7 nucleotides line up with TRBD1. Germline V gives CDR1 SSHAT, CDR2 FNYEAQ (reference sequence). CDR3 length: 15 amino acids. The chain's CDR3 is CASSLGQARDEKLFF. The CDR3 DNA is TGTGCTAGCAGCTTAGGACAGGCACGAGATGAAAAACTGTTTTTT.

In its sample, this clonotype was seen a few times. The chain links TRBV3-1 to TRBJ2-7, with a weak D call TRBD1 (5 bases). CDR1 and CDR2 from the germline V gene are LGHDT and YNNKEL (reference sequence). The CDR3 consists of 13 residues. V was shortened by 3 bases and J by 1 base, with 7 bases between the two germline ends. In nucleotides, the CDR3 is TGTGCCAGCAGCCACGACAGTTCCTACGAGCAGTACTTC. Translation: CASSHDSSYEQYF.

This clonotype was counted many times. The chain couples TRBV7-3 to TRBJ2-3; TRBD2 matches 13 bases. The CDR3 has 21 residues. Germline V gives CDR1 SGHTA, CDR2 FQGTGA. The V and J ends lost 5 bases and 0 bases, in that order; junction bases with no gene match: 17. The CDR3 DNA reads TGTGCCAGCAGCAATCGATTGCCGGGACTAGCGGGATCCTACAGCACAGATACGCAGTATTTT. As protein: CASSNRLPGLAGSYSTDTQYF.

This clonotype was seen a few times. The genes are TRBV5-1 and TRBJ2-1; TRBD2 agrees at 12 bases. This CDR3 region has 15 residues. CDR1 is SGHRS and CDR2 is YFSETQ in the germline V gene. V was clipped by 6 bases and J by 6 bases; unmatched bases: 7. The CDR3 is CASTSSGGAFNEQFF. The CDR3 DNA follows: TGCGCCAGCACCTCTAGCGGGGGGGCCTTCAATGAGCAGTTCTTC.

The V and J genes are TRBV28 and TRBJ2-5; a possible D gene is TRBD2 (6 bases). Trimming removed 3 bases at V and 2 bases at J, with 10 bases between. The CDR3 runs to 14 residues. Germline-derived CDR1 and CDR2 are MDHEN and SYDVKM. This CDR3 is CASSFGRDQETQYF. The CDR3 nucleotides are TGTGCCAGCAGTTTTGGGCGGGATCAAGAGACCCAGTACTTC.

The chain employs TRBV7-2 and TRBJ2-5; TRBD2 matches at 13 bases. The trim removed 5 bases at V and 7 bases at J, leaving 7 bases unmatched. The CDR3 totals 15 residues. The germline V gene encodes CDR1 SGHTA and CDR2 FQGNSA. The CDR3 DNA follows: TGTGCCAGCAGCGGACTTACTAGCGGGGGGGCGACCCAGTACTTC. Encoded protein: CASSGLTSGGATQYF.

This clonotype was counted a few times. The rearrangement joins TRBV10-2 to TRBJ2-1; 11 nucleotides line up with TRBD2. Germline V lookup: CDR1 WSHSY, CDR2 SAAADI. This CDR3 has 13 residues. With V trimmed by 6 bases and J by 8 bases, 3 bases remained unmatched. The chain's CDR3 is CASRISGGDEQFF. DNA of the CDR3: TGCGCCAGCAGAATTAGCGGGGGGGATGAGCAGTTCTTC.

This clonotype was counted many times. The chain uses TRBV20-1 and TRBJ2-1; 13 bases align to TRBD2. CDR1 and CDR2 from the germline V gene are DFQATT and SNEGSKA (reference sequence). Unmatched junction bases numbered 0, after V lost 0 bases and J lost 4 bases. This CDR3 is 15 amino acids long. The CDR3 is CSAREGLAGYNEQFF. The CDR3, as DNA: TGCAGTGCTAGAGAGGGACTAGCGGGATACAATGAGCAGTTCTTC.